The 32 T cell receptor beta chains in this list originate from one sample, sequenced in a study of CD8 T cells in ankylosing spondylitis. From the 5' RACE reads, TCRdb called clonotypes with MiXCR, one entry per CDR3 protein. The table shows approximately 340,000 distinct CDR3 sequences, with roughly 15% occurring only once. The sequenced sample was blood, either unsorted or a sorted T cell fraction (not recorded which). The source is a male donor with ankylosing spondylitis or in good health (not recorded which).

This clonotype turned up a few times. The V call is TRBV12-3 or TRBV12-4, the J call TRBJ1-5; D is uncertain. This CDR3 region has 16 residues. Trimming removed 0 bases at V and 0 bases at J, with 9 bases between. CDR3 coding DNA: TGTGCCAGCAGTTTAGCGCTGGGTGGTAGCAATCAGCCCCAGCATTTT. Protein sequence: CASSLALGGSNQPQHF.

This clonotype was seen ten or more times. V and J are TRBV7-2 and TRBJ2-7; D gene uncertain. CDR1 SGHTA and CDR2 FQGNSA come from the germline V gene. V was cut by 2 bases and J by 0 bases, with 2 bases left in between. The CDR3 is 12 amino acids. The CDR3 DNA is TGTGCCAGCAGCTTAAGCTCCTACGAGCAGTACTTC. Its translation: CASSLSSYEQYF. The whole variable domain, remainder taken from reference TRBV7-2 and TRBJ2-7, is GAGVSQSPSNKVTEKGKDVELRCDPISGHTALYWYRQSLGQGLEFLIYFQGNSAPDKSGLPSDRFSAERTGGSVSTLTIQRTQQEDSAVYLCASSLSSYEQYFGPGTRLTVT.

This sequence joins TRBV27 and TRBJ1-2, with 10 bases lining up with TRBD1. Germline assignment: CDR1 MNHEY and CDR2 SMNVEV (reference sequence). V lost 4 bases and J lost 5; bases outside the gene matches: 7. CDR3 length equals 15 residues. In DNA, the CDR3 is TGTGCCAGCAGTTCATTGAGGACAGGGGGATATGGCTACACCTTC. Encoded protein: CASSSLRTGGYGYTF.

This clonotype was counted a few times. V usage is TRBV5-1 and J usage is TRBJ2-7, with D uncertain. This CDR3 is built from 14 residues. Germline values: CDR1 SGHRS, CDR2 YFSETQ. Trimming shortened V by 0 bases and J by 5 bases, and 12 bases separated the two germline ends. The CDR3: CASSLEQGNNEQYF. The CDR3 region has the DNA TGCGCCAGCAGCTTGGAACAAGGGAATAACGAGCAGTACTTC.

DNA for the CDR3: TGTGCCAGCAGGATAGGACTAGCGGGGCGCACAGATACGCAGTATTTT. Its translation: CASRIGLAGRTDTQYF. The rearrangement links TRBV12-3 or TRBV12-4 to TRBJ2-3; TRBD2 matches 12 bases. The V and J ends lost 6 bases and 1 base, in that order; junction bases with no gene match: 5. The CDR3 totals 16 residues.

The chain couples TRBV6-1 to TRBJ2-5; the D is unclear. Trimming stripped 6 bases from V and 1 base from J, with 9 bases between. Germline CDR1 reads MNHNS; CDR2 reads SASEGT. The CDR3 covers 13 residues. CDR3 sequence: CASSRHIQETQYF. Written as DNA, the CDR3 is TGTGCCAGCAGCAGACATATCCAAGAGACCCAGTACTTC.

The CDR3 loop is CASSQVGTYEQYF. CDR3 nucleotides: TGTGCCAGCAGCCAAGTCGGTACCTACGAGCAGTACTTC. V is TRBV4-2 and J is TRBJ2-7; D is undetermined. The CDR3 sequence is 13 residues long. Germline CDR1 and CDR2: LGHNA and YNFKEQ. V lost 1 base and J lost 2, with 6 bases in between.

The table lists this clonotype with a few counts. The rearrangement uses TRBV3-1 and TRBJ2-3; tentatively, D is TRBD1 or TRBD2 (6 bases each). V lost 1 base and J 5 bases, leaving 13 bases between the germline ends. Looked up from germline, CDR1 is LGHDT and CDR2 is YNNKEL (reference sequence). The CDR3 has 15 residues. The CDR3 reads CASSQVRGAIDTQYF. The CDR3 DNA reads TGTGCCAGCAGCCAAGTAAGGGGGGCAATAGATACGCAGTATTTT.

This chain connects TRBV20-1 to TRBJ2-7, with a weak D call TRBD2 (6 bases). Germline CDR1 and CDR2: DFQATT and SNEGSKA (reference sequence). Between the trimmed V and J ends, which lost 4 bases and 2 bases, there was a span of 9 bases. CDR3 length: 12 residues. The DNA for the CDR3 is TGCAGTGCTAATGTAGCGGCCTACGAGCAGTACTTC. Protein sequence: CSANVAAYEQYF.

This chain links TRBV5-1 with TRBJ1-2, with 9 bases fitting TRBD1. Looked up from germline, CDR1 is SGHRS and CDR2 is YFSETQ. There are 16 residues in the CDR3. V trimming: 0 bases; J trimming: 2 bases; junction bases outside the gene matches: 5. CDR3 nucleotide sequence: TGCGCCAGCAGCTTGGGGACAGGGGCGAACAACTATGGCTACACCTTC. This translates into CASSLGTGANNYGYTF.

CDR3 residues: CASSQVTGLSTGELFF. CDR3 coding DNA: TGTGCCAGCAGCCAAGTAACAGGGTTGAGCACCGGGGAGCTGTTTTTT. V usage is TRBV16 and J usage is TRBJ2-2, with D perhaps TRBD1 (6 bases). Deletions cut 2 bases from V and 4 bases from J, with 14 bases between. The CDR3 contains 16 residues. CDR1 and CDR2 (germline): KGHSY, FQNENV.

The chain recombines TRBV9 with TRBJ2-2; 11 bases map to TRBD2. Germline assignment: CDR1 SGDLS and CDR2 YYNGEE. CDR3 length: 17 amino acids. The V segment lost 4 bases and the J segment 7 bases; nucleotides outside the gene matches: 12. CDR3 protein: CASSPLSSGRIGGELFF. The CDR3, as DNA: TGTGCCAGCAGCCCACTTTCTAGCGGGAGGATCGGCGGGGAGCTGTTTTTT.

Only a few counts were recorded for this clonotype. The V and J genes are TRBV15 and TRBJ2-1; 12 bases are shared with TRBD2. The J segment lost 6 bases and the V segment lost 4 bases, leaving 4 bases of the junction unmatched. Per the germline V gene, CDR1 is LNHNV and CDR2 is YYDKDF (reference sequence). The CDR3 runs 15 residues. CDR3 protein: CATSKETSGSNEQFF. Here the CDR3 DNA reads TGTGCCACCAGCAAGGAGACTAGCGGGAGCAATGAGCAGTTCTTC.

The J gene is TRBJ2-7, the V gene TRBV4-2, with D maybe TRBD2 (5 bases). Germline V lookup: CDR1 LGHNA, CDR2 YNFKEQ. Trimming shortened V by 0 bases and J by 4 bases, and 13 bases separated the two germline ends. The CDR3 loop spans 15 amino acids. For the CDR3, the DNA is TGTGCCAGCAGCCAAGAAAAAGGGAGATCGTACGAGCAGTACTTC. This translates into CASSQEKGRSYEQYF.

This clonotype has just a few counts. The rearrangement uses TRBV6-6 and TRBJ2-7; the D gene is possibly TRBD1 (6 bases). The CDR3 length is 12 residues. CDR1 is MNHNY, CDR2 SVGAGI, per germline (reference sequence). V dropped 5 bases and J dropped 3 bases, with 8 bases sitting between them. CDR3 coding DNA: TGTGCCAGCAGTACACAGGGCTACGAGCAGTACTTC. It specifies CASSTQGYEQYF.

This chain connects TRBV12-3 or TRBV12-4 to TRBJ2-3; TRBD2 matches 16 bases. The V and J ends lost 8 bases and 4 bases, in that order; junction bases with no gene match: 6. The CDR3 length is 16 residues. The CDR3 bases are TGTGCCAGCGGGCCGGGACTAGCGGGAGGGGCAGATACGCAGTATTTT. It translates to CASGPGLAGGADTQYF.

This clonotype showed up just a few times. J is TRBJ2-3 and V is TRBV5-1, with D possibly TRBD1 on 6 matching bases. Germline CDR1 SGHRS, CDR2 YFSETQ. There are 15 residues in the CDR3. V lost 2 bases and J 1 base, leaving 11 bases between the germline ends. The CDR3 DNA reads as TGCGCCAGCAGCTTAAGTCCAGGGGGCACAGATACGCAGTATTTT. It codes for CASSLSPGGTDTQYF.

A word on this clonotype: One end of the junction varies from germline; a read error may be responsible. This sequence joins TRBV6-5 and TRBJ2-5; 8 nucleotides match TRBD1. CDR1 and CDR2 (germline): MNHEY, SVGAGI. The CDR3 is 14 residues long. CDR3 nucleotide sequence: TGTGCCAGCAGTTTGCAGGGGGCTAGGGAGACCCAGCACTTC. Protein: CASSLQGARETQHF.

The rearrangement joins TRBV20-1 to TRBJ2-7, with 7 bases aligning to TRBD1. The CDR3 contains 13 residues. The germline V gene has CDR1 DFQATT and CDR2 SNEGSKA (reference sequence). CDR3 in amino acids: CSAAGTAPYEQYF. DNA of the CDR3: TGCAGCGCCGCCGGGACAGCCCCCTACGAGCAGTACTTC.

The CDR3 bases are TGCAGTGCTAGAGATCCGGGGGTCGTTGTGGAAAAACTGTTTTTT. Translation gives CSARDPGVVVEKLFF. The rearrangement uses TRBV20-1 and TRBJ1-4, with D possibly matching TRBD1 (5 bases). The ends were cut back, 0 bases at V and 8 bases at J, with 16 bases in the middle. The length of the CDR3 is 15 residues. Germline V CDR1 and CDR2: DFQATT, SNEGSKA (reference sequence).

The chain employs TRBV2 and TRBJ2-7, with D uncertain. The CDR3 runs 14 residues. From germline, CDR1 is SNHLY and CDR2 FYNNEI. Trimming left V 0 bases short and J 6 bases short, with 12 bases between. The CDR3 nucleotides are TGTGCCAGCAGTGAAGCGCCGGGTCGGACCGAGCAGTACTTC. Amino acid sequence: CASSEAPGRTEQYF.

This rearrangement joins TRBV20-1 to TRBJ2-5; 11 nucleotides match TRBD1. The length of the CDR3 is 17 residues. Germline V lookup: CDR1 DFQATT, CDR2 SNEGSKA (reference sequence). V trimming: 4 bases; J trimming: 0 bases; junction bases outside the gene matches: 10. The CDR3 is CSAIKARTGGYQETQYF. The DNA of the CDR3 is TGCAGTGCTATAAAGGCAAGGACAGGGGGCTACCAAGAGACCCAGTACTTC.

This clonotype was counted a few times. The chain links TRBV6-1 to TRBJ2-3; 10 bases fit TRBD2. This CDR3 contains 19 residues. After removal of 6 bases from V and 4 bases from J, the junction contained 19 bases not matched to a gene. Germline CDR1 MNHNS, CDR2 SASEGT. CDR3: CASSSQGVLAGEDADTQYF. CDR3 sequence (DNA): TGTGCCAGCAGCAGCCAAGGCGTCCTAGCGGGAGAAGATGCAGATACGCAGTATTTT.

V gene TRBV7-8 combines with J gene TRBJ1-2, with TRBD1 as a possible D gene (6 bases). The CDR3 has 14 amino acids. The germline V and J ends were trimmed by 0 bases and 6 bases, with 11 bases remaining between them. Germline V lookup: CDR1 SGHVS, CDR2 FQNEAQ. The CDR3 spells CASSLARGAHGYTF. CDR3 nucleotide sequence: TGTGCCAGCAGCTTAGCGAGGGGGGCCCATGGCTACACCTTC.

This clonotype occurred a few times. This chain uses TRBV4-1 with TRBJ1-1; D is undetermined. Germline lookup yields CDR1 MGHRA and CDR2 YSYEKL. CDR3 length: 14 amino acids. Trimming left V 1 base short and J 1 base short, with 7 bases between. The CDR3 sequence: CASSQGIRNTEAFF. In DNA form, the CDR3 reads TGCGCCAGCAGCCAAGGCATCCGGAACACTGAAGCTTTCTTT.

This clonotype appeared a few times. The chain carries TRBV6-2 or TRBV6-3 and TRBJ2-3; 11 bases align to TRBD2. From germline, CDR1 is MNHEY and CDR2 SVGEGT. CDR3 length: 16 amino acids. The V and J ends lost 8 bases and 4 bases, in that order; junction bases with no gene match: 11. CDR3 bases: TGTGCCAGCGGTAGACTCGGGACTAGCGGCGCAGATACGCAGTATTTT. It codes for CASGRLGTSGADTQYF.

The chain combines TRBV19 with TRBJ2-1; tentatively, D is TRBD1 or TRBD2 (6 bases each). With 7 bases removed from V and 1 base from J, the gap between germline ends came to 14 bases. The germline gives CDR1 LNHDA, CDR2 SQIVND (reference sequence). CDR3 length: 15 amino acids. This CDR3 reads CASNPRGDSYNEQFF. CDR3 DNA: TGTGCCAGTAACCCTAGGGGGGATTCCTACAATGAGCAGTTCTTC.

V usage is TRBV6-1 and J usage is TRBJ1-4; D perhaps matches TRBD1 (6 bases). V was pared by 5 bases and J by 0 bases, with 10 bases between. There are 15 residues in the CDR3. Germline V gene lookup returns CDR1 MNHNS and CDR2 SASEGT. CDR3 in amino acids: CASSRTGTTNEKLFF. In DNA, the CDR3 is TGTGCCAGCAGTCGTACAGGGACAACTAATGAAAAACTGTTTTTT.

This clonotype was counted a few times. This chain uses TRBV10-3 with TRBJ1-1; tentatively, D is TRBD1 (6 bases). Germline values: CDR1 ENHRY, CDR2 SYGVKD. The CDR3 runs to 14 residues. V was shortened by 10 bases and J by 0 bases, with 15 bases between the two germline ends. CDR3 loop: CASVSGTMNTEAFF. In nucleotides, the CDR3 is TGTGCCAGCGTTTCCGGGACAATGAACACTGAAGCTTTCTTT.

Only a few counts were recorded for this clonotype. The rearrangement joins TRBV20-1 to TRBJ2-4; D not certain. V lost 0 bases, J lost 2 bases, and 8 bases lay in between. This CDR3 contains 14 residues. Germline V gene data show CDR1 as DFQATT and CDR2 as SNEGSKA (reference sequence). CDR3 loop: CSARDLLTKNIQYF. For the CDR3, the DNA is TGCAGTGCTAGAGATCTCCTAACCAAAAACATTCAGTACTTC.

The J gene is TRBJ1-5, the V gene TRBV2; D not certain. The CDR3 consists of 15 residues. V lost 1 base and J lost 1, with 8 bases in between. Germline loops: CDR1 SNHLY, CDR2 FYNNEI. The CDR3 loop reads CASSEVGRSNQPQHF. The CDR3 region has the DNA TGTGCCAGCAGTGAAGTCGGCAGGAGCAATCAGCCCCAGCATTTT.

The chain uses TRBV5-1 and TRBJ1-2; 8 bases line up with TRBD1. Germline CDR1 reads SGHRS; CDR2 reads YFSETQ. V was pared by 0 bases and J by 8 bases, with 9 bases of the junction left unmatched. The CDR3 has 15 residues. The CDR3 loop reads CASSLEVTGASGYTF. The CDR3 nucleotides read TGCGCCAGCAGCTTGGAGGTGACAGGGGCTTCCGGCTACACCTTC.